The source of this TCR beta chain is a study of cytomegalovirus exposure and HLA in healthy donors. The PCR used 60 Vbeta and 13 Jbeta primers. Repertoires were generated with immunoSEQ multiplex PCR, while TCRdb's copy carries only in-frame clones and drops some. The repertoire includes 77,000 or so clones, about 80% of them detected once, and 5.5% to 8.5% sits in the top ten. The CDR3 covers 13 residues. Germline V gives CDR1 LNHDA, CDR2 SQIVND (reference sequence). V dropped 8 bases and J dropped 4 bases, with 13 bases sitting between them. The sequence derives from a woman in her 40s in good health and CMV-seronegative. The chain joins TRBV19 to TRBJ2-3, with TRBD1 as a possible D gene (6 bases). The sample comprised PBMCs. CDR3 region: CASGQGRPDTQYF. The DNA of the CDR3 is TGTGCCAGTGGGCAGGGGCGGCCAGATACGCAGTATTTT.